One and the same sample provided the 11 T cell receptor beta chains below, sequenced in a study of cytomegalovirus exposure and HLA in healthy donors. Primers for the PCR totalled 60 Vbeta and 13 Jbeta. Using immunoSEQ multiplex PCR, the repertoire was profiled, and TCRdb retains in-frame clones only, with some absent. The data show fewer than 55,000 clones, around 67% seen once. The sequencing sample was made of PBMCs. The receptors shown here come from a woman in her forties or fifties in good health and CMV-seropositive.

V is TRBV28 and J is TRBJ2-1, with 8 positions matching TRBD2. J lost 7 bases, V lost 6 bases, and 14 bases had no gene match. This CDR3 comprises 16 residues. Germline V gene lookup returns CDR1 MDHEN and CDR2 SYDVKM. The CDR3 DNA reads TGTGCCAGCAGCCCCTTTAGGGCTAGCGGGCAAAATGAGCAGTTCTTC. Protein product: CASSPFRASGQNEQFF.

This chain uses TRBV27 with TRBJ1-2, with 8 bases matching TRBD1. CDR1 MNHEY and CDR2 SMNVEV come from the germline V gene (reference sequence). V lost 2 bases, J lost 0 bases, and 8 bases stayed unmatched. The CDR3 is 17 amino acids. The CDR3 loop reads CASSLTGQGNPNYGYTF. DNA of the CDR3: TGTGCCAGCAGTTTAACCGGACAGGGCAACCCTAACTATGGCTACACCTTC.

CDR3 in amino acids: CASSELSGGRDTQYF. CDR3 coding DNA: TGTGCCAGCAGTGAACTGAGCGGGGGGAGAGATACGCAGTATTTT. V and J are TRBV6-1 and TRBJ2-3, with 9 bases aligning to TRBD2. The V gene's germline CDR1 is MNHNS and CDR2 SASEGT. V was pared by 2 bases and J by 5 bases, with 5 bases of the junction left unmatched. CDR3 length: 15 residues.

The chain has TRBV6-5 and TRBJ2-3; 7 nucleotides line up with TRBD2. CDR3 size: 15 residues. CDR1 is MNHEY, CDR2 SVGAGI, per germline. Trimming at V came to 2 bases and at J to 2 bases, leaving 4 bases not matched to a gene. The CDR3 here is CASSYPAGITDTQYF. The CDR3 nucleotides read TGTGCCAGCAGTTACCCAGCGGGGATCACAGATACGCAGTATTTT.

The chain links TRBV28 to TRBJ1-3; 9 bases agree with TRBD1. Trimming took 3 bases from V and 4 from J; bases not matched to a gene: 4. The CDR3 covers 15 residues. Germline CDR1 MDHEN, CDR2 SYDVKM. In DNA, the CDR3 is TGTGCCAGCAGTTTGCGACAGGGGGTGGGAAACACCATATATTTT. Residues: CASSLRQGVGNTIYF.

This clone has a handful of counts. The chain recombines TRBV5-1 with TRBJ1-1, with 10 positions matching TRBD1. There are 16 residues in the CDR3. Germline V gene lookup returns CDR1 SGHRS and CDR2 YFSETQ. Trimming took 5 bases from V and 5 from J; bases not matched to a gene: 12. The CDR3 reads CASSRQGAQRPTEAFF. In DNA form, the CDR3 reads TGCGCCAGCAGTAGACAGGGGGCTCAACGTCCGACTGAAGCTTTCTTT.

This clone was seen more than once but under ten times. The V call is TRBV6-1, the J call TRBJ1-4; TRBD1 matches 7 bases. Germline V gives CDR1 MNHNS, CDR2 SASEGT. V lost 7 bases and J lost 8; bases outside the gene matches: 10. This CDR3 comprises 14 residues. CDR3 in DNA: TGTGCCAGCATATGGAGACAGGGTTCGGAAAAACTGTTTTTT. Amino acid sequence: CASIWRQGSEKLFF.

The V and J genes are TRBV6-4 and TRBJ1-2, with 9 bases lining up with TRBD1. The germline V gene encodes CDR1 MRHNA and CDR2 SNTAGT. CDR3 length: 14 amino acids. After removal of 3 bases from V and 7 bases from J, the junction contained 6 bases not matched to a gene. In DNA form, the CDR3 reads TGTGCCAGCAGTGAACAGGGGGCGCAGAGTGGCTACACCTTC. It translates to CASSEQGAQSGYTF.

CDR3 loop: CASSLPGPGLYGYTF. CDR3 in DNA: TGTGCCAGCAGTTTACCCGGACCAGGACTCTATGGCTACACCTTC. The chain is built from TRBV28 and TRBJ1-2; no firm D call. The CDR3 covers 15 residues. V was cut by 2 bases and J by 4 bases, with 14 bases left in between. The germline CDR1 and CDR2 sequences are MDHEN and SYDVKM.

The DNA for the CDR3 is TGTGCCAGCTGGGAGCGGGAGGATGGTGAGCAGTTCTTC. It is translated as CASWEREDGEQFF. V and J are TRBV2 and TRBJ2-1; 9 bases fit TRBD2. With 8 bases clipped from V and 9 bases from J, the junction kept 8 bases outside the gene matches. There are 13 residues in the CDR3. CDR1 and CDR2 (germline): SNHLY, FYNNEI.

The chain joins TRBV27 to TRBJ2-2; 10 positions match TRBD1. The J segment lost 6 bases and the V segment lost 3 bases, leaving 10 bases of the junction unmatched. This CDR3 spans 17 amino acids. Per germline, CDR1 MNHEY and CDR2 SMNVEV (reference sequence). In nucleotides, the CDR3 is TGTGCCAGCAGTTTCAGACAGGGGGCGCAGCGTCCCGGGGAGCTGTTTTTT. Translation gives CASSFRQGAQRPGELFF.